The source of this T cell receptor beta chain is a study of blood T cell repertoires in COVID-19. The overall study: The samples span acute and convalescent COVID-19 from the United States, Italy and Spain. The cDNA or gDNA used as material had been derived from T cells, B-cell-depleted T cells, or PBMCs.

Germline assignment: CDR1 SGHRS and CDR2 YFSETQ. After removal of 2 bases from V and 2 bases from J, the junction contained 1 base not matched to a gene. The CDR3 loop spans 14 amino acids. Original methodology: The assay estimated nucleated cells by amplifying reference gene primers. Method: immunoSEQ multiplex PCR; TCRdb's copy keeps in-frame clones and lacks some. V and J calls and clone size are as listed in that table; D and trimming were resolved from the DNA. The table has approximately 150,000 clones, roughly 89% seen once. Sequenced input: peripheral blood. The clonotype was recovered from a human donor in a cohort sampled during active COVID-19. The V call is TRBV5-1, the J call TRBJ1-2, with 9 bases lining up with TRBD1. CDR3 in amino acids: CASSFDRGNYGYTF. In DNA form, the CDR3 reads TGCGCCAGCAGCTTCGACAGGGGGAACTATGGCTACACCTTC.